These T cell receptor beta chains were read from a single sample in a study of T-cell reconstitution after alpha-beta-depleted transplantation in children. TCRdb analysed the PCR reads with MiXCR anew, one entry per CDR3 protein. The data show 200,000 to 250,000 distinct CDR3 sequences, approximately 8.4% seen once. Here the sequenced sample was PBMCs, mostly from graft donor cells, taken 360 days after TCRalphabeta/CD19-depleted stem cell transplant. The receptors here all came from a male patient aged 2-10 years who had a stem cell transplant for acute myeloid leukemia, so the T cells may come from the graft donor. Each CDR3 is given with its conserved first and last residue. D genes are given only for firm matches. Clone size is stated in some rows and not others, as once, few, many or a class when expanded.

d_gene: TRBD1; j_gene: TRBJ2-1; len: 12; abundance: many; v_gene: TRBV5-1; CDR3aa: CASSHDRGEQFF; CDR3nt: TGCGCCAGCAGCCACGACAGGGGTGAGCAGTTCTTC
d_gene: .; j_gene: TRBJ2-2; len: 13; abundance: .; v_gene: TRBV2; CDR3aa: CASSRENTGELFF; CDR3nt: TGTGCCAGCAGCCGCGAGAACACCGGGGAGCTGTTTTTT
d_gene: .; j_gene: TRBJ1-5; len: 12; abundance: .; v_gene: TRBV20-1; CDR3aa: CSAGGINQPQHF; CDR3nt: TGCAGTGCGGGTGGTATCAATCAGCCCCAGCATTTT
d_gene: TRBD2; j_gene: TRBJ2-7; len: 16; abundance: .; v_gene: TRBV20-1; CDR3aa: CSAMTSGRGYGYEQYF; CDR3nt: TGCAGTGCTATGACTAGCGGGAGAGGTTATGGGTACGAGCAGTACTTC
d_gene: .; j_gene: TRBJ2-1; len: 15; abundance: .; v_gene: TRBV20-1; CDR3aa: CSAPRGVLNDNEQFF; CDR3nt: TGCAGTGCTCCCCGAGGGGTGTTGAACGACAATGAGCAGTTCTTC
d_gene: .; j_gene: TRBJ2-7; len: 14; abundance: few; v_gene: TRBV7-2; CDR3aa: CASSPGLISYEQYF; CDR3nt: TGTGCCAGCAGCCCCGGACTAATCTCCTACGAGCAGTACTTC
d_gene: .; j_gene: TRBJ1-1; len: 15; abundance: few; v_gene: TRBV6-1; CDR3aa: CASLPVGILNTEAFF; CDR3nt: TGTGCCAGCCTCCCGGTAGGGATATTGAACACTGAAGCTTTCTTT
d_gene: .; j_gene: TRBJ2-4; len: 13; abundance: .; v_gene: TRBV4-1; CDR3aa: CASRGLAKNIQYF; CDR3nt: TGCGCCAGCAGGGGCCTAGCCAAAAACATTCAGTACTTC
d_gene: .; j_gene: TRBJ2-1; len: 18; abundance: .; v_gene: TRBV11-2; CDR3aa: CASSWVVGGGPPYNEQFF; CDR3nt: TGTGCCAGCAGCTGGGTGGTTGGCGGGGGCCCCCCCTACAATGAGCAGTTCTTC
d_gene: TRBD1; j_gene: TRBJ1-1; len: 14; abundance: few; v_gene: TRBV13; CDR3aa: CASSLGSGQGRAFF; CDR3nt: TGTGCCAGCAGCTTAGGCAGTGGACAGGGCCGGGCTTTCTTT
d_gene: .; j_gene: TRBJ2-7; len: 12; abundance: many; v_gene: TRBV4-1; CDR3aa: CASSQDKGEQYF; CDR3nt: TGCGCCAGCAGCCAAGATAAAGGCGAGCAGTACTTC
d_gene: .; j_gene: TRBJ2-1; len: 15; abundance: .; v_gene: TRBV7-2; CDR3aa: CASSVEVGFYNEQFF; CDR3nt: TGTGCCAGCAGCGTCGAAGTAGGCTTTTACAATGAGCAGTTCTTC
d_gene: .; j_gene: TRBJ1-2; len: 13; abundance: .; v_gene: TRBV7-9; CDR3aa: CASSKQGGYGYTF; CDR3nt: TGTGCCAGCAGCAAACAGGGCGGCTATGGCTACACCTTC
d_gene: TRBD2; j_gene: TRBJ2-1; len: 17; abundance: .; v_gene: TRBV20-1; CDR3aa: CCARGGTSGSSYNEQFF; CDR3nt: TGCTGTGCTAGAGGGGGGACTAGCGGAAGCTCCTACAATGAGCAGTTCTTC
d_gene: .; j_gene: TRBJ2-3; len: 15; abundance: many; v_gene: TRBV7-3; CDR3aa: CASSSMGSVRDTQCF; CDR3nt: TGTGCCAGCAGCTCAATGGGTAGTGTCAGAGATACGCAGTGTTTT
d_gene: .; j_gene: TRBJ1-6; len: 14; abundance: many; v_gene: TRBV12-3/TRBV12-4; CDR3aa: CASSSGTPNSPLHF; CDR3nt: TGTGCCAGCAGTTCCGGGACACCTAATTCACCCCTCCACTTT
d_gene: TRBD1; j_gene: TRBJ1-1; len: 19; abundance: once; v_gene: TRBV11-1; CDR3aa: CASSLAHPLKTGVRTEAFF; CDR3nt: TGTGCCAGCAGCTTAGCTCACCCCTTAAAGACAGGGGTGAGGACTGAAGCTTTCTTT
d_gene: .; j_gene: TRBJ1-5; len: 14; abundance: .; v_gene: TRBV6-2/TRBV6-3; CDR3aa: CASSPPRVAQPQHF; CDR3nt: TGTGCCAGCAGCCCCCCCAGGGTAGCTCAGCCCCAGCATTTT
d_gene: .; j_gene: TRBJ1-5; len: 13; abundance: many; v_gene: TRBV30; CDR3aa: CAWSVDSNQPQHF; CDR3nt: TGTGCCTGGAGTGTAGATAGCAATCAGCCCCAGCATTTT
d_gene: .; j_gene: TRBJ2-5; len: 14; abundance: many; v_gene: TRBV4-1; CDR3aa: CASSQDALQETQYF; CDR3nt: TGCGCCAGCAGCCAAGACGCGTTACAAGAGACCCAGTACTTC
d_gene: .; j_gene: TRBJ1-6; len: 15; abundance: .; v_gene: TRBV12-3/TRBV12-4; CDR3aa: CASSLQGTVNSPLHF; CDR3nt: TGTGCCAGCAGTTTACAGGGAACCGTTAATTCACCCCTCCACTTT
d_gene: .; j_gene: TRBJ1-1; len: 14; abundance: .; v_gene: TRBV7-8; CDR3aa: CASSFDRANTEAFF; CDR3nt: TGTGCCAGCAGCTTTGACAGAGCGAACACTGAAGCTTTCTTT
d_gene: .; j_gene: TRBJ2-1; len: 14; abundance: many; v_gene: TRBV5-1; CDR3aa: CASSLGANHNEQFF; CDR3nt: TGCGCCAGCAGCCTTGGGGCTAACCACAATGAGCAGTTCTTC
d_gene: .; j_gene: TRBJ2-3; len: 14; abundance: many; v_gene: TRBV4-3; CDR3aa: CASSQGSGPDTQYF; CDR3nt: TGCGCCAGCAGCCAAGGTAGCGGCCCAGATACGCAGTATTTT
d_gene: .; j_gene: TRBJ2-7; len: 17; abundance: .; v_gene: TRBV12-3/TRBV12-4; CDR3aa: CASSRRSGRPLSYEQYF; CDR3nt: TGTGCCAGCAGTCGAAGATCAGGACGGCCCCTCTCCTACGAGCAGTACTTC
d_gene: .; j_gene: TRBJ2-5; len: 12; abundance: many; v_gene: TRBV29-1; CDR3aa: CSAMRYQETQYF; CDR3nt: TGCAGCGCCATGCGGTACCAAGAGACCCAGTACTTC
d_gene: .; j_gene: TRBJ2-3; len: 13; abundance: many; v_gene: TRBV11-1; CDR3aa: CASRESEADTQYF; CDR3nt: TGTGCCAGCCGGGAATCAGAAGCAGATACGCAGTATTTT
d_gene: TRBD2; j_gene: TRBJ2-7; len: 14; abundance: many; v_gene: TRBV5-4; CDR3aa: CASSPGLASYEQYF; CDR3nt: TGTGCCAGCAGCCCGGGACTAGCGAGCTACGAGCAGTACTTC
d_gene: TRBD2; j_gene: TRBJ2-3; len: 18; abundance: once; v_gene: TRBV6-5; CDR3aa: CASSSTVSGSFSTDTQYF; CDR3nt: TGTGCCAGCAGTTCAACCGTGAGCGGGAGCTTTAGCACAGATACGCAGTATTTT
d_gene: .; j_gene: TRBJ1-2; len: 14; abundance: many; v_gene: TRBV12-3/TRBV12-4; CDR3aa: CASSLRQINYGYTF; CDR3nt: TGTGCCAGCAGTTTGAGGCAAATTAACTATGGCTACACCTTC
d_gene: TRBD2; j_gene: TRBJ2-1; len: 12; abundance: many; v_gene: TRBV29-1; CDR3aa: CSAGGPYNEQFF; CDR3nt: TGCAGTGCGGGAGGGCCGTACAATGAGCAGTTCTTC
d_gene: .; j_gene: TRBJ1-1; len: 14; abundance: many; v_gene: TRBV29-1; CDR3aa: CSVKPQGLNTEAFF; CDR3nt: TGCAGCGTCAAACCCCAGGGGTTGAACACTGAAGCTTTCTTT
d_gene: TRBD1; j_gene: TRBJ2-2; len: 14; abundance: .; v_gene: TRBV20-1; CDR3aa: CSAPRQGNTGELFF; CDR3nt: TGCAGTGCTCCTCGACAGGGGAACACCGGGGAGCTGTTTTTT
d_gene: .; j_gene: TRBJ2-3; len: 14; abundance: many; v_gene: TRBV21-1; CDR3aa: CASSKQRRTDTQYF; CDR3nt: TGTGCCAGCAGCAAGCAGAGGCGCACAGATACGCAGTATTTT
d_gene: .; j_gene: TRBJ2-5; len: 14; abundance: .; v_gene: TRBV12-3/TRBV12-4; CDR3aa: CASSWMGREETQYF; CDR3nt: TGTGCCAGCAGCTGGATGGGAAGGGAAGAGACCCAGTACTTC
d_gene: TRBD1; j_gene: TRBJ2-5; len: 16; abundance: large; v_gene: TRBV4-3; CDR3aa: CASSRETGSTQETQYF; CDR3nt: TGCGCCAGCAGCCGAGAGACAGGGAGCACCCAAGAGACCCAGTACTTC
d_gene: TRBD1; j_gene: TRBJ1-2; len: 15; abundance: .; v_gene: TRBV20-1; CDR3aa: CSARPADRGNYGYTF; CDR3nt: TGCAGTGCTAGACCCGCCGACAGGGGAAACTATGGCTACACTTTC
d_gene: TRBD2; j_gene: TRBJ2-1; len: 11; abundance: .; v_gene: TRBV20-1; CDR3aa: CSAPGLGREFF; CDR3nt: TGCAGTGCTCCGGGACTAGGTCGTGAGTTCTTC
d_gene: .; j_gene: TRBJ2-6; len: 14; abundance: many; v_gene: TRBV7-9; CDR3aa: CASSLTTGANVLTF; CDR3nt: TGTGCCAGCAGCTTAACTACTGGGGCCAACGTCCTGACTTTC
d_gene: TRBD1; j_gene: TRBJ1-5; len: 14; abundance: few; v_gene: TRBV12-3/TRBV12-4; CDR3aa: CASSYDRANQPQHF; CDR3nt: TGTGCCAGCAGTTACGACAGGGCGAATCAGCCCCAGCATTTT
d_gene: .; j_gene: TRBJ2-1; len: 16; abundance: few; v_gene: TRBV5-1; CDR3aa: CASSSRQATSYNEQFF; CDR3nt: TGCGCCAGCAGTTCCAGACAGGCCACCTCCTACAATGAGCAGTTCTTC
d_gene: TRBD2; j_gene: TRBJ2-2; len: 15; abundance: once; v_gene: TRBV12-5; CDR3aa: CASGRSGGDTGELFF; CDR3nt: TGTGCTAGTGGCCGCAGCGGGGGTGACACCGGGGAGCTGTTTTTT
d_gene: TRBD2; j_gene: TRBJ2-5; len: 13; abundance: few; v_gene: TRBV20-1; CDR3aa: CSARRLASETQYF; CDR3nt: TGCAGTGCTCGCCGACTAGCGAGCGAGACCCAGTACTTC
d_gene: .; j_gene: TRBJ1-3; len: 16; abundance: .; v_gene: TRBV12-3/TRBV12-4; CDR3aa: CASSPGVFFSGNTIYF; CDR3nt: TGTGCCAGCAGTCCCGGGGTCTTCTTCTCTGGAAACACCATATATTTT
d_gene: TRBD1; j_gene: TRBJ1-6; len: 14; abundance: many; v_gene: TRBV12-3/TRBV12-4; CDR3aa: CASSFSQGESPLHF; CDR3nt: TGTGCCAGCAGTTTTTCACAGGGGGAATCACCCCTCCACTTT
d_gene: .; j_gene: TRBJ2-7; len: 13; abundance: .; v_gene: TRBV5-5; CDR3aa: CASSAGRTYEQYF; CDR3nt: TGTGCCAGCAGCGCGGGACGTACCTACGAGCAGTACTTC
d_gene: TRBD1; j_gene: TRBJ2-1; len: 14; abundance: many; v_gene: TRBV5-1; CDR3aa: CASSLGQGVTEQFF; CDR3nt: TGCGCCAGCAGCTTGGGACAGGGGGTAACTGAGCAGTTCTTC